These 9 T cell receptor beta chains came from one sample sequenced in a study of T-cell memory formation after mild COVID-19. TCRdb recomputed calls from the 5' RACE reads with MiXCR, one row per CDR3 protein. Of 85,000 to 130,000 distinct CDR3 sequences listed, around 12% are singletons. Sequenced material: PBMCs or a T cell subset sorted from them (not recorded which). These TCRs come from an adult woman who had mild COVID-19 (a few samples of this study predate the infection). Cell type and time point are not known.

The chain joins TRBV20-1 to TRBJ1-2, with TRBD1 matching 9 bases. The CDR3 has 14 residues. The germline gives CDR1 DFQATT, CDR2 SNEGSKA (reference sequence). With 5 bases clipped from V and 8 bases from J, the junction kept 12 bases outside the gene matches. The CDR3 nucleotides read TGCAGTGCTTCACGGACAGGGGAAACGGACGGCTACACCTTC. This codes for CSASRTGETDGYTF.

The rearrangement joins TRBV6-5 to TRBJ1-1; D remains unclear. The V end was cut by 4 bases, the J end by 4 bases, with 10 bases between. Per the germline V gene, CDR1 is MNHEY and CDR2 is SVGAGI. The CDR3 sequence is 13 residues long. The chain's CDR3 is CASSFGLPTEAFF. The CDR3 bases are TGTGCCAGCAGTTTTGGATTGCCCACTGAAGCTTTCTTT.

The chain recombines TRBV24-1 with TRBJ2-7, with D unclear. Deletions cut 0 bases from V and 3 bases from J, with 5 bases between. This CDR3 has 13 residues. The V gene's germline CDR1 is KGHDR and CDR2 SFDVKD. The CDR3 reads CATSDLGGYEQYF. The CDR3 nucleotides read TGTGCCACCAGTGATTTGGGCGGCTACGAGCAGTACTTC.

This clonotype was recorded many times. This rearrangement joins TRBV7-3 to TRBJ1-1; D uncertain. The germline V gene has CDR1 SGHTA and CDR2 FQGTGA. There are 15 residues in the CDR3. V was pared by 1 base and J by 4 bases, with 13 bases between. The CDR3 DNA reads TGTGCCAGCAGCTTAATTCCAGGAGAGGGCACTGAAGCTTTCTTT. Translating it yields CASSLIPGEGTEAFF.

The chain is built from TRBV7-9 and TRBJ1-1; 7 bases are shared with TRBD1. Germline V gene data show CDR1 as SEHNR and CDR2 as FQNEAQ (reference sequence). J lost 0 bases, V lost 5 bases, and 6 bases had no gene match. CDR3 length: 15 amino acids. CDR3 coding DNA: TGTGCCAGCAGCCCAACGGGACAGCTGAACACTGAAGCTTTCTTT. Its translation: CASSPTGQLNTEAFF.

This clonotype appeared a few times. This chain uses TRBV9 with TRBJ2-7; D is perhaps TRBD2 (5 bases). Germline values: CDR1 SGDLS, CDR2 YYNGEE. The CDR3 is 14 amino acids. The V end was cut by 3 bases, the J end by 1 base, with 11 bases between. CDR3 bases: TGTGCCAGCAGCGCGGACGGCGGGTCCTACGAGCAGTACTTC. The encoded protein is CASSADGGSYEQYF.

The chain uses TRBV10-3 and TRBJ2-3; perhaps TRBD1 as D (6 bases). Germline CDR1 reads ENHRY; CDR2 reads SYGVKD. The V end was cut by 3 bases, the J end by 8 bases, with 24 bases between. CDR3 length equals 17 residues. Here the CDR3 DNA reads TGTGCCATCAGTGAACCGCTAGAGGGAGTGGGGGCGGCTACGCAGTATTTT. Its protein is CAISEPLEGVGAATQYF.

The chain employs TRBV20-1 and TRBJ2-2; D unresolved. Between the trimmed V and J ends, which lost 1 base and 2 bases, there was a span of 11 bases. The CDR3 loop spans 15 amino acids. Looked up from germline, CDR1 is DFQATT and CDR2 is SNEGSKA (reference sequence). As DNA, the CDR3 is TGCAGTGCTAGAGTTAACTACCGAAACACCGGGGAGCTGTTTTTT. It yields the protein CSARVNYRNTGELFF.

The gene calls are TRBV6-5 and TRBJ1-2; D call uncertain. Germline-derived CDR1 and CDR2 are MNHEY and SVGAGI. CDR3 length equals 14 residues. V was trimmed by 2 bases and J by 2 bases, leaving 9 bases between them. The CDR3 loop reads CASSYVGENYGYTF. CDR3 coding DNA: TGTGCCAGCAGTTACGTCGGGGAAAACTATGGCTACACCTTC.